This T cell receptor beta chain was identified in a study of shared clonotypes between healthy human individuals. The wider study: Each donor contributed plates that comprised three CD4 naive, three CD4 memory, two CD8 naive and one CD8 memory.

The naive CD8 fraction comprised CD45RO-negative cells positively selected for CCR7 and excluded terminally differentiated effector memory CD45RA+ cells. Repertoires were generated with immunoSEQ multiplex PCR, while TCRdb's copy carries only in-frame clones and drops some. The sample holds about 680,000 clones, 92% seen once. On this clone itself: Its antigen is undetermined.

The study's findings and limits: Among the subsets, naive ones generally showed larger estimated richness than memory ones. Between a handful of donors, naive CD4 clonotypes were shared at a level of around 5.1%.

The receptor comes from a young man in good health. Material: naive CD8+ T cells sorted from blood.

CDR3 nucleotide sequence: TGTGCCAGCAGCCCGGGGGGCGGCTATGGCTACACCTTC. This sequence encodes CASSPGGGYGYTF. This chain joins TRBV28 and TRBJ1-2, with a weak D call TRBD1 (6 bases). The CDR3 covers 13 residues. CDR1 and CDR2 from the germline V gene are MDHEN and SYDVKM. Deletions cut 6 bases from V and 4 bases from J, with 12 bases between.